The next 22 T cell receptor beta chains were all read from a single sample in a study of cytotoxic CD8 clonotypes in ibrutinib-treated CLL. The repertoire was sequenced with immunoSEQ multiplex PCR; TCRdb's copy has only in-frame clones and lacks some. The table shows about 57,000 clones, with around 55% occurring only once. The specimen comprised PBMCs, sampled after 24 months of ibrutinib treatment. The origin of the receptors is a human donor with chronic lymphocytic leukemia.

The rearrangement links TRBV6-1 to TRBJ2-5; 8 bases match TRBD2. The CDR3 runs 15 residues. Germline CDR1 MNHNS, CDR2 SASEGT. The V segment lost 5 bases and the J segment 2 bases; nucleotides outside the gene matches: 7. The CDR3: CASSSKAGAQETQYF. CDR3 DNA: TGTGCCAGCAGTTCAAAAGCGGGGGCACAAGAGACCCAGTACTTC.

This chain uses TRBV29-1 with TRBJ2-7, with 7 bases lining up with TRBD1. V dropped 4 bases and J dropped 2; count of bases not matched to a gene: 8. Germline V gene lookup returns CDR1 SQVTM and CDR2 ANQGSEA. The length of the CDR3 is 14 residues. The CDR3 spells CSVVSLGGPYEQYF. The CDR3 region has the DNA TGCAGCGTTGTGAGCTTAGGGGGCCCCTACGAGCAGTACTTC.

V and J are TRBV6-1 and TRBJ1-2; no definite D call. Trimming pared 4 bases from V and 5 bases from J, leaving 14 bases between. Germline lookup yields CDR1 MNHNS and CDR2 SASEGT. The CDR3 is 14 amino acids. The CDR3 is CASSAGFSAYGYTF. The CDR3 DNA sequence: TGTGCCAGCAGTGCCGGGTTTTCAGCGTATGGCTACACCTTC.

The chain uses TRBV14 and TRBJ2-7; 7 bases are shared with TRBD1. Germline CDR1 SGHDN, CDR2 FVKESK. Unmatched junction bases numbered 3, after V lost 0 bases and J lost 4 bases. The length of the CDR3 is 14 residues. The CDR3 DNA follows: TGTGCCAGCAGCCAAGAGAACAGGGGATACGAGCAGTACTTC. Protein sequence: CASSQENRGYEQYF.

V usage is TRBV19 and J usage is TRBJ1-5; D gene unclear. The CDR3 length is 15 residues. V lost 8 bases, J lost 0 bases, and 14 bases lay in between. Germline loops: CDR1 LNHDA, CDR2 SQIVND (reference sequence). In nucleotides, the CDR3 is TGTGCCAGTGCCGCCACATTATATAGCAATCAGCCCCAGCATTTT. Its translation: CASAATLYSNQPQHF.

The chain recombines TRBV11-1 with TRBJ2-1; TRBD1 matches 8 bases. The V and J ends lost 0 bases and 6 bases, in that order; junction bases with no gene match: 4. Germline loops: CDR1 SGHAT, CDR2 FQDESV (reference sequence). The CDR3 length is 15 residues. The CDR3 here is CASSLASGGGNEQFF. The CDR3 bases are TGTGCCAGCAGCTTAGCCTCAGGGGGCGGCAATGAGCAGTTCTTC.

This clone appeared a single time. The gene calls are TRBV18 and TRBJ1-1, with D perhaps matching TRBD1 (6 bases). Germline V lookup: CDR1 KGHSH, CDR2 LQKENI. The CDR3 has 16 amino acids. V was pared by 3 bases and J by 3 bases, with 17 bases between. As DNA, the CDR3 is TGTGCCAGCTCACCGGCTCTGGTAGGGGGGGACACTGAAGCTTTCTTT. Translated: CASSPALVGGDTEAFF.

This clone is classed as medium-sized (0.01 to 0.1%). V gene TRBV5-6 combines with J gene TRBJ2-7, with 10 positions matching TRBD1. Germline-derived CDR1 and CDR2 are SGHDT and YYEEEE. The CDR3 runs to 14 residues. V gave up 6 bases and J gave up 2 bases; unmatched junction bases: 5. This CDR3 reads CASTGTGVAYEQYF. The CDR3 nucleotides read TGTGCCAGCACCGGGACAGGGGTTGCCTACGAGCAGTACTTC.

The chain links TRBV19 to TRBJ2-3; 7 bases line up with TRBD2. This CDR3 spans 15 amino acids. With 5 bases clipped from V and 1 base from J, the junction kept 6 bases outside the gene matches. Germline lookup yields CDR1 LNHDA and CDR2 SQIVND (reference sequence). CDR3: CASSLGLGGTDTQYF. CDR3 bases: TGTGCCAGTAGTCTCGGACTAGGGGGCACAGATACGCAGTATTTT.

This sequence joins TRBV10-3 and TRBJ2-1; D is unclear. V gave up 0 bases and J gave up 0 bases, with 9 bases separating them. The CDR3 extends over 16 amino acids. Germline V CDR1 and CDR2: ENHRY, SYGVKD. CDR3 in amino acids: CAISESRVFSYNEQFF. CDR3 sequence (DNA): TGTGCCATCAGTGAGTCCCGGGTCTTCTCCTACAATGAGCAGTTCTTC.

The V gene is TRBV29-1, the J gene TRBJ2-5; D gene uncertain. V lost 6 bases and J lost 5, with 7 bases in between. The CDR3 spans 10 residues. The germline V gene has CDR1 SQVTM and CDR2 ANQGSEA. The CDR3 is CSVGLETQYF. For the CDR3, the DNA is TGCAGCGTGGGTCTGGAGACCCAGTACTTC.

In this sample, this clone turned up many times. V usage is TRBV27 and J usage is TRBJ2-3, with 12 bases that match TRBD2. Germline assignment: CDR1 MNHEY and CDR2 SMNVEV (reference sequence). J was trimmed by 4 bases and V by 5 bases; bases with no gene match: 7. The CDR3 spans 16 residues. CDR3 sequence: CASSVLAGGDADTQYF. The CDR3 DNA is TGTGCCAGCAGTGTACTAGCGGGGGGTGACGCAGATACGCAGTATTTT.

This chain connects TRBV5-4 to TRBJ2-7; possible D gene TRBD1, 5 bases. Trimming left V 0 bases short and J 2 bases short, with 9 bases between. The CDR3 length is 14 residues. The germline CDR1 and CDR2 sequences are SGHNT and YYREEE (reference sequence). The chain's CDR3 is CASSLGDSPYEQYF. The DNA of the CDR3 is TGTGCCAGCAGCTTGGGAGACAGTCCCTACGAGCAGTACTTC.

The chain has TRBV28 and TRBJ2-3; D might be TRBD1 (6 bases). This CDR3 is built from 17 residues. Trimming shortened V by 5 bases and J by 5 bases, and 23 bases separated the two germline ends. Germline V gives CDR1 MDHEN, CDR2 SYDVKM. The CDR3 here is CASSPLFTGKDGDTQYF. CDR3 DNA sequence: TGTGCCAGCAGTCCCCTTTTTACAGGGAAGGATGGAGATACGCAGTATTTT. The full variable domain, completed using reference TRBV28 and TRBJ2-3, is DVKVTQSSRYLVKRTGEKVFLECVQDMDHENMFWYRQDPGLGLRLIYFSYDVKMKEKGDIPEGYSVSREKKERFSLILESASTNQTSMYLCASSPLFTGKDGDTQYFGPGTRLTVL.

The rearrangement joins TRBV2 to TRBJ2-4; 7 bases fit TRBD1. The CDR3 covers 15 residues. Germline trimming cut 8 bases from V and 1 base from J; bases unmatched to any gene: 8. From germline, CDR1 is SNHLY and CDR2 FYNNEI. The chain's CDR3 is CASELQQGAKNIQYF. For the CDR3, the DNA is TGTGCCAGCGAGTTACAACAGGGGGCCAAAAACATTCAGTACTTC. Full variable domain (remainder filled in from reference TRBV2 and TRBJ2-4): EPEVTQTPSHQVTQMGQEVILRCVPISNHLYFYWYRQILGQKVEFLVSFYNNEISEKSEIFDDQFSVERPDGSNFTLKIRSTKLEDSAMYFCASELQQGAKNIQYFGAGTRLSVL.

This clone has ten or more counts. The V gene is TRBV19, the J gene TRBJ1-5; D ambiguous. The V end lost 6 bases, the J end lost 2 bases, and 11 bases lay between the germline ends. This CDR3 comprises 14 residues. CDR1 is LNHDA, CDR2 SQIVND, per germline (reference sequence). The CDR3, as DNA: TGTGCCAGTAGCCATGCCGGGGGCAATCAGCCCCAGCATTTT. Translating gives CASSHAGGNQPQHF.

The chain uses TRBV6-5 and TRBJ1-5, with D possibly matching TRBD1 (6 bases). Trimming removed 6 bases from V and 6 bases from J, with 18 bases in between. CDR3 length: 15 amino acids. Looked up from germline, CDR1 is MNHEY and CDR2 is SVGAGI. The CDR3 bases are TGTGCCAGCAGGGGAACAGGGCGAGGGTCTCAGCCCCAGCATTTT. Translated: CASRGTGRGSQPQHF.

The J gene is TRBJ1-4, the V gene TRBV5-1; D not certain. The CDR3 totals 15 residues. Germline loops: CDR1 SGHRS, CDR2 YFSETQ. With 0 bases removed from V and 7 bases from J, the gap between germline ends came to 13 bases. The chain's CDR3 is CASSLAPGKTEKLFF. As DNA, the CDR3 is TGCGCCAGCAGCTTGGCCCCAGGAAAAACTGAAAAACTGTTTTTT.

The V and J genes are TRBV29-1 and TRBJ2-1; D might be TRBD1 (5 bases). This CDR3 has 15 residues. V shed 1 base and J shed 0 bases, with 10 bases lying between them. Germline V gene lookup returns CDR1 SQVTM and CDR2 ANQGSEA. DNA for the CDR3: TGCAGCGTTGAAGGGGGCGACAGCTCCTACAATGAGCAGTTCTTC. Protein: CSVEGGDSSYNEQFF.

The gene calls are TRBV19 and TRBJ1-5; D gene unclear. V lost 1 base and J lost 5, with 6 bases in between. Germline-derived CDR1 and CDR2 are LNHDA and SQIVND (reference sequence). The CDR3 sequence is 13 residues long. The CDR3 DNA reads as TGTGCCAGTAGTATAGCAAAGTATCAGCCCCAGCATTTT. It codes for CASSIAKYQPQHF. The full variable domain, its missing parts supplied by reference TRBV19 and TRBJ1-5, is DGGITQSPKYLFRKEGQNVTLSCEQNLNHDAMYWYRQDPGQGLRLIYYSQIVNDFQKGDIAEGYSVSREKKESFPLTVTSAQKNPTAFYLCASSIAKYQPQHFGDGTRLSIL.

The chain joins TRBV7-2 to TRBJ2-5, with TRBD1 matching over 9 bases. The CDR3 spans 13 residues. With V trimmed by 5 bases and J by 4 bases, 2 bases remained unmatched. Looked up from germline, CDR1 is SGHTA and CDR2 is FQGNSA. The CDR3 protein is CASSPQGAETQYF. The CDR3 bases are TGTGCCAGCAGCCCACAGGGGGCAGAGACCCAGTACTTC.

This sequence joins TRBV12-5 and TRBJ2-2, with 9 bases aligning to TRBD2. The CDR3 is 19 residues long. The junction had 12 bases not matched to a gene; V was cut back by 2 bases and J by 2 bases. CDR1 and CDR2 from the germline V gene are LGHNT and FRNRAP. The CDR3 here is CASGLNARGLAPNTGELFF. CDR3 bases: TGTGCTAGTGGTTTGAATGCCCGGGGACTAGCTCCCAACACCGGGGAGCTGTTTTTT.